This TCR beta chain was sequenced for a study of T cell clonality in common variable immunodeficiency. Broader study findings: Reportedly, TCR beta sequences from common variable immunodeficiency showed fewer deletions and N-nucleotide insertions.

Comment on this clone: No antigen is known for it. The read ends 3 residues shy of where the CDR3 ends; the end is completed using the germline J gene.

Germline loops: CDR1 MNHEY, CDR2 SVGEGT. Trimming removed 2 bases from V and 5 bases from J, with 19 bases in between. CDR3 length equals 17 residues. Patients and controls were mostly of Caucasian heritage. Profiled with immunoSEQ multiplex PCR; TCRdb holds only in-frame clones, not every one. The table records under 20,000 clones without singletons, the ten largest covering about 22%. The TCR originated in a human donor with common variable immunodeficiency. The chain joins TRBV6-2 or TRBV6-3 to TRBJ2-1, with TRBD2 as a possible D gene (6 bases). Sequencing was done on a sample of peripheral blood mononuclear cells. The sequenced part of the CDR3 DNA is TGTGCCAGCAGTTACCCCCCCCGACTAGTTGGTAACAATGAG. It codes for CASSYPPRLVGNNE. The entire CDR3 protein is CASSYPPRLVGNNEQFF.